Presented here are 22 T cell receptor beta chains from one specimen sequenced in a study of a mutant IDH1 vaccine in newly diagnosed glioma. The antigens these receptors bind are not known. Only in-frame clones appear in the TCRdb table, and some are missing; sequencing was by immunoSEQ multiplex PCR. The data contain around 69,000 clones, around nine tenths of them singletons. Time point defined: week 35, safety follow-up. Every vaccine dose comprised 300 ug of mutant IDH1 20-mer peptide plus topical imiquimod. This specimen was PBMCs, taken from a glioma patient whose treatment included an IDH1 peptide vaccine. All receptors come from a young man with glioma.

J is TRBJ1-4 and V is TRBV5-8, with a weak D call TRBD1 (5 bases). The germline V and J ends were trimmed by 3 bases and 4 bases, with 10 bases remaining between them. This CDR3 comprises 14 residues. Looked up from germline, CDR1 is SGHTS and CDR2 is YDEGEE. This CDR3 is CASSSGTVNEKLFF. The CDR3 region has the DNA TGTGCCAGCAGCTCCGGGACGGTTAATGAAAAACTGTTTTTT.

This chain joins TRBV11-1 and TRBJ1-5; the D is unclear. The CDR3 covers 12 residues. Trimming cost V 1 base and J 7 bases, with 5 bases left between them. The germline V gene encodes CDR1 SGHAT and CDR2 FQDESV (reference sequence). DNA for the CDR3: TGTGCCAGCAGCTTAGGTCCCCAGCCCCAGCATTTT. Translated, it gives CASSLGPQPQHF.

CDR3 nucleotide sequence: TGCGCCAGCAGCTGGGCAACGGATAATGAAAAACTGTTTTTT. It codes for CASSWATDNEKLFF. The chain is built from TRBV5-1 and TRBJ1-4; no clear D gene. This CDR3 has 14 amino acids. Germline values: CDR1 SGHRS, CDR2 YFSETQ. V lost 3 bases and J lost 4, with 10 bases in between.

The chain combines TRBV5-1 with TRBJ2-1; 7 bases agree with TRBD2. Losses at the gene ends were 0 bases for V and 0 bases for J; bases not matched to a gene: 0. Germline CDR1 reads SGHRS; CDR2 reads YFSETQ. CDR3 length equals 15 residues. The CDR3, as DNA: TGCGCCAGCAGCTTGGGACTAGCCTCCTACAATGAGCAGTTCTTC. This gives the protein CASSLGLASYNEQFF.

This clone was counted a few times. The CDR3 here is CASSEYAGGATGELFF. The CDR3 nucleotides are TGTGCCAGCAGTGAATATGCAGGGGGCGCGACCGGGGAGCTGTTTTTT. The rearrangement links TRBV25-1 to TRBJ2-2, with 8 bases aligning to TRBD1. Germline values: CDR1 MGHDK, CDR2 SYGVNS. With V trimmed by 0 bases and J by 5 bases, 5 bases remained unmatched. This CDR3 is built from 16 residues.

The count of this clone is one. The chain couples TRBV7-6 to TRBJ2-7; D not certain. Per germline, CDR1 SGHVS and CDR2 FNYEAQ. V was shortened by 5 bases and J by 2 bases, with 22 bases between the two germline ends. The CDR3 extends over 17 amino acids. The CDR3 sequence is CASSPRGPGGLPYEQYF. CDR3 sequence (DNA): TGTGCCAGCAGCCCCAGAGGACCAGGCGGATTACCCTACGAGCAGTACTTC.

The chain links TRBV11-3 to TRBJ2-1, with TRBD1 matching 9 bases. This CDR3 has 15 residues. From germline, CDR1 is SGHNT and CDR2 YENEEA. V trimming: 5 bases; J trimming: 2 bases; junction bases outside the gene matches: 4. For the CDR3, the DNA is TGTGCCAGCAGCCCGGGACAGGGCCCCTACAATGAGCAGTTCTTC. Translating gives CASSPGQGPYNEQFF.

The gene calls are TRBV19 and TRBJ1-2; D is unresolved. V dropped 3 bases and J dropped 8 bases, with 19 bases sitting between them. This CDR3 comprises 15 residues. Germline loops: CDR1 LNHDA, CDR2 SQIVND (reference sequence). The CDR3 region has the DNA TGTGCCAGTAGTATCCCGAGACGCAGAAACTCCGGCTACACCTTC. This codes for CASSIPRRRNSGYTF.

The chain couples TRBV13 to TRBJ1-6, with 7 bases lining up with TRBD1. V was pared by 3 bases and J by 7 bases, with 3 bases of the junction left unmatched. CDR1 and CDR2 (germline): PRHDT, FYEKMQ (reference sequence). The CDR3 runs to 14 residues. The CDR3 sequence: CASSFWDSNSPLHF. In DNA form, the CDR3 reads TGTGCCAGCAGCTTCTGGGACAGCAATTCACCCCTCCACTTT. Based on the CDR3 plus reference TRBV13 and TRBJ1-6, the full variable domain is AAGVIQSPRHLIKEKRETATLKCYPIPRHDTVYWYQQGPGQDPQFLISFYEKMQSDKGSIPDRFSAQQFSDYHSELNMSSLELGDSALYFCASSFWDSNSPLHFGNGTRLTVT.

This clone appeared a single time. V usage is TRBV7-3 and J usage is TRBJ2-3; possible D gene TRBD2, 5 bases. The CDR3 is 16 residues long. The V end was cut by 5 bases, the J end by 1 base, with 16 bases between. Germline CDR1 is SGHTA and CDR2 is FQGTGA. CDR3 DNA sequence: TGTGCCAGCAGCCTATTAGTGGGTAGCGGCACAGATACGCAGTATTTT. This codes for CASSLLVGSGTDTQYF.

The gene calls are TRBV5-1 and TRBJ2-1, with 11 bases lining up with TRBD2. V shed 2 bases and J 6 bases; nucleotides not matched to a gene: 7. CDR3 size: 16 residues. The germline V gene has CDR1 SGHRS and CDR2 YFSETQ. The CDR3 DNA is TGCGCCAGCAGCTTTGCACTAGCGGGAGTCGGCAATGAGCAGTTCTTC. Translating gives CASSFALAGVGNEQFF.

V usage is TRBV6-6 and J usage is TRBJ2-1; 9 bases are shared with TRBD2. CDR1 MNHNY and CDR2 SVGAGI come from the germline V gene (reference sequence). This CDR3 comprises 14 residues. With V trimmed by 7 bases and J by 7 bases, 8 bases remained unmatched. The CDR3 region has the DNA TGTGCCAGCAATCCGGGACTAGCCCATAATGAGCAGTTCTTC. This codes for CASNPGLAHNEQFF.

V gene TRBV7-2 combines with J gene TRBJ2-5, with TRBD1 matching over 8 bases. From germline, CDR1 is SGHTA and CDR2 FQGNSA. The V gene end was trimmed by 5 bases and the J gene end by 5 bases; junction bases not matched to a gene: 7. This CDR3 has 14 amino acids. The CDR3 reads CASSRQGFSETQYF. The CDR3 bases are TGTGCCAGCAGCCGACAGGGGTTCTCGGAGACCCAGTACTTC.

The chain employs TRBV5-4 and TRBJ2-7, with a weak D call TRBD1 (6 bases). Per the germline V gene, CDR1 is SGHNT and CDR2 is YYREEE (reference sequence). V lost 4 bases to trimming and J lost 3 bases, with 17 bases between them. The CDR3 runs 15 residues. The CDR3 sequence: CASSPDRLPHYEQYF. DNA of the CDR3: TGTGCCAGCAGCCCGGACAGATTACCTCACTACGAGCAGTACTTC.

CDR3 sequence (DNA): TGTGCCAGCTCACCAGAGAGGTACGAGCAGTACTTC. Protein: CASSPERYEQYF. The chain joins TRBV18 to TRBJ2-7, with D uncertain. V dropped 2 bases and J dropped 4 bases, with 6 bases sitting between them. The CDR3 contains 12 residues. Per the germline V gene, CDR1 is KGHSH and CDR2 is LQKENI.

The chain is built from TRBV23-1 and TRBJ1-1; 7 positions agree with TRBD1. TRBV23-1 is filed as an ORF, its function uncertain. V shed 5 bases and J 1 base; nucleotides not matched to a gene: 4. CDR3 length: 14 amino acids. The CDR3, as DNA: TGCGCCAGCAGTTCCGGGACAGCGAACACTGAAGCTTTCTTT. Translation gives CASSSGTANTEAFF.

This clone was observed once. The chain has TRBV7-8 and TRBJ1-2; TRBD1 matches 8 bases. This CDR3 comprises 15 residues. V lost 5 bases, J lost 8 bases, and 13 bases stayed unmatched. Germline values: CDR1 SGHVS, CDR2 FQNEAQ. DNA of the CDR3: TGTGCCAGCAGCCCCATGACAGGGGAGGAGGGAGGCTACACCTTC. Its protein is CASSPMTGEEGGYTF.

The CDR3 here is CSTTRGDTQYF. CDR3 in DNA: TGCAGTACTACCCGGGGGGATACGCAGTATTTT. The chain combines TRBV20-1 with TRBJ2-3, with D possibly matching TRBD2 (6 bases). Germline CDR1 reads DFQATT; CDR2 reads SNEGSKA (reference sequence). V lost 8 bases, J lost 6 bases, and 12 bases lay in between. This CDR3 spans 11 amino acids.

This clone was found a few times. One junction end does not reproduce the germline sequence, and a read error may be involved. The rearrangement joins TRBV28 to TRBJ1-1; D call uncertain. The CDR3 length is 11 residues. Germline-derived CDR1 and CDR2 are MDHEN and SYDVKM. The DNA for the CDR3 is TGCGCCACAGTGACGAACACTGAAGCTTTCTTT. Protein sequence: CATVTNTEAFF.

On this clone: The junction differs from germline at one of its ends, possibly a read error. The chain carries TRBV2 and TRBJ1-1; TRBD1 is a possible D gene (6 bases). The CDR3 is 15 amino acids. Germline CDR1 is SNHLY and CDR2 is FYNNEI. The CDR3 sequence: CAISESMDRNTEAFF. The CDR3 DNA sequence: TGTGCCATCAGTGAGTCGATGGACAGGAACACTGAAGCTTTCTTT.

CDR3 nucleotides: TGTGCCAGCAGTCACTCCAGGGGCGGTCCGCGCAATGAGCAGTTCTTC. Protein: CASSHSRGGPRNEQFF. The chain is built from TRBV9 and TRBJ2-1; D is perhaps TRBD1 (6 bases). The V gene's germline CDR1 is SGDLS and CDR2 YYNGEE. CDR3 length equals 16 residues. V was pared by 5 bases and J by 6 bases, with 21 bases between.

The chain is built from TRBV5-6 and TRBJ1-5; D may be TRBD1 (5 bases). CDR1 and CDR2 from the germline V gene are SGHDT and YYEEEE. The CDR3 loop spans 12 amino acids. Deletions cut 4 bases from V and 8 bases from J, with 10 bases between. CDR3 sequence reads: CASSRGREPQHF. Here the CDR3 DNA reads TGTGCCAGCAGCCGGGGACGGGAGCCCCAGCATTTT.